The clone carrying this T cell receptor beta chain was counted a few times. Authors' methods: Amplifying reference gene primers gave estimates of nucleated cell counts. Produced via immunoSEQ multiplex PCR; TCRdb's table is partial and in-frame only. D and trimming come from the DNA, and the V and J calls and clone size come from that table. The table has some 65,000 clones, approximately 85% seen once. This specimen belongs to a study of blood T cell repertoires in COVID-19. Looking at the study overall: Acute and convalescent COVID-19 specimens originated in the United States, Italy and Spain. The cDNA or gDNA used as material had been derived from T cells, B-cell-depleted T cells, or PBMCs.

This CDR3 spans 15 amino acids. Germline V gene lookup returns CDR1 LGHDT and CDR2 YNNKEL (reference sequence). Trimming stripped 1 base from V and 5 bases from J, with 14 bases between. The source of this sequence is a man at least 80 years old with acute or convalescent COVID-19. Specimen: peripheral blood. The V and J genes are TRBV3-1 (or the pseudogene TRBV3-2) and TRBJ1-2; D gene uncertain. The CDR3 here is CASSQVAGRGYGYTF. Here the CDR3 DNA reads TGTGCCAGCAGCCAAGTCGCGGGAAGAGGGTATGGCTACACCTTC.